This section outlines one T cell receptor (beta chain) sequence together with its context. This clone was observed a few times. Its cognate antigen has yet to be identified. Base-call qualities are not available, and no considerably larger clone is one nucleotide away. The library was generated by the immunoSEQ multiplex PCR assay. A mixture of 60 forward primers for TCR Vbeta segments and 13 reverse primers for TCR Jbeta segments was used in the multiplex PCR. Amplification of the CDR3 region of rearranged TCR beta genes was performed with a multiplex PCR assay on genomic DNA. Amplified TCR beta libraries were sequenced as 87-base-pair reads on the Illumina HiSeq System. The authors' analysis ran thus. In a later analysis, tens of millions of unique TCR beta chains were counted across the approximately 640 repertoires, and some 10 million of these chains were shared by at least two donors. To remove PCR and sequencing errors, raw reads were error-corrected and collapsed into unique sequences using a nearest-neighbor algorithm that merged closely related sequences. CDR3 sequences were aligned to IMGT reference sequences to assign V, D and J gene segments. For a sequence to be retained, a match of at least six nucleotides was required to both a V gene segment and a J gene segment. A rearrangement was called productive if the CDR3 had no stop codons and remained in frame with V and J, and every other rearrangement was called non-productive. Following IMGT convention, CDR3 was defined as the stretch from the second conserved V-encoded cysteine up to the conserved J-encoded phenylalanine. The earlier analysis of 550 to 650 of the donors excluded any sequence lacking an unambiguous match to a single V gene segment. An earlier analysis of a few hundred of the donors classified V segments as functional when productive rearrangements were above 56.7% and as segregating when the standard deviation between donors was above 5%. A statistical classification framework was built to diagnose cytomegalovirus status from the catalog of TCR beta chain sequences. In a later analysis, TCR nucleotide sequences were compared against IMGT/GENE-DB human TR gene sequences so that V and J genes could be assigned. In a later analysis, CDR3 sequences and most-parsimonious VDJ recombination scenarios were assigned using the TCRdist pipeline. In a later analysis, every TCR beta chain was defined by the combination of its CDR3 amino acid sequence and its V-gene family, and reads without a unique V-gene family were dropped. In a later analysis, 500 to 650 highly shared, low-generation-probability nucleotide sequences were removed to address suspected cross-contamination and a sequencing artifact. In a later analysis, a clonal expansion index was calculated for each public chain from normalized within-repertoire ranks of inferred template counts. Generation probabilities in a later analysis came from a VDJ recombination model fitted to out-of-frame rearrangements, and those results were checked against IGoR. In a later analysis, TCR-TCR, TCR-HLA and TCR-CMV co-occurrence was scored with hypergeometric tests, and a repertoire-size bias correction was applied to TCR pairs. False discovery rates were estimated in a later analysis by permuting HLA or CMV assignments 20 times. A later analysis grouped co-occurring TCRs with DBSCAN, adding TCRdist sequence similarity when clustering within HLA-allele-positive subsets. For co-occurrence clustering, repertoires with fewer than 30,000 or more than 120,000 public chains were excluded, along with a handful of repertoires with anomalous nucleotide sharing. Not all clones reach the TCRdb copy of this immuneACCESS table, which keeps in-frame sequences only. Checked studies attribute under half of the gap to unresolved V genes and leave the rest unexplained. V, J and clone size are those of that table, while D and trimming were read from the DNA. The sample yields a few hundred thousand clones; 80% were counted once. The top ten clonotypes cover about 0.3% of the sample.

This sample was taken from a study of cytomegalovirus exposure and HLA in healthy donors (dated by TCRdb to about 2017). Some background on the complete study: An earlier analysis of several hundred of the donors reported 276 Gb of sequence data and 100 million to 120 million unique TCR beta sequences obtained from some 170 million T cells. Donor age, sex, ethnicity and CMV serostatus were collected together with the repertoire data. Every repertoire in the discovery cohort had been generated on one and the same sequencing platform. The study combined high-throughput TCR immunosequencing, statistical association of individual TCRs with disease status, and machine learning to predict cytomegalovirus infection status. The study was designed to test whether signatures of past pathogen exposure could be identified by cataloging public T cell receptors. Genome-wide SNP genotypes for about 55% of the 666 donors were used in a later genetic analysis, which treated that subset as a discovery cohort. An early release covering roughly 580 HLA-typed donors comprised around 300 gigabases of sequencing data and some 79 million unique TCR sequences. The T cell repertoires of 550 to 850 subjects were profiled by immunosequencing and related to cytomegalovirus serostatus. Along with the roughly 610-subject first cohort, a separate validation cohort of 120 different subjects was used. An earlier analysis of approximately 500 of the donors applied high-throughput TCR beta sequencing to assess whether each TCR beta V gene segment acted as functional or pseudogenic. Rather than using new phenotypic data, the later analysis identified candidate immune exposures from TCR beta sequences and from how often those sequences occurred across donors. A later analysis re-analyzed previously published TCR beta repertoires from hundreds of donors and added high-resolution HLA genotyping to study TCR occurrence patterns. Because of strong linkage in the cohort, 5 or 6 DR-DQ haplotypes were treated as single units for association and clustering. Class I and class II HLA loci were covered by the typing at four-digit resolution. On average, around 200,000 unique TCR beta nucleotide sequences were sequenced per donor among a few hundred genotyped donors of the cohort, with about 19% of those sequences being non-productive. Typing coverage varied by locus: roughly 629-630 donors for A, B, C, DRB1 and DQB1; roughly 500 for DQA1; around 610 for DPA1; around 490 for DPB1. Of the roughly 400 genotyped donors, over 70% fell in the genetic ancestry cluster associated with self-reported Caucasian donors.

Results the study describes overall, beyond this receptor: Specific HLA alleles were associated with 16,951 TCR beta sequences at a false discovery rate of 0.05 in a later analysis. Compared with equally common non-associated chains, HLA-associated TCR beta chains in a later analysis were more clonally expanded and had lower generation probabilities. Because HLA typing was missing for some donors at each locus, association tests included only the typed subset. A total of 164 TCR beta chains were listed by the study as associated with cytomegalovirus. Linkage disequilibrium might explain the correlated functional status among segregating V segments, but an unknown experimental factor could not be ruled out. Assigning TCR associations to individual alleles was difficult when HLA alleles, especially DR and DQ, strongly co-occurred. V-gene and J-gene trimming of TCR beta chains was associated with a missense DCLRE1C variant in a later genetic analysis, and the association was replicated in an independent cohort. According to a later analysis, parvovirus B19, influenza, CMV and Epstein-Barr virus appeared linked to several top co-occurrence clusters. Most TCR sequences were observed very rarely across donors, whereas some public TCRs were present in many individuals. Cytomegalovirus status was reported to be diagnosed by the classifier with high specificity and sensitivity in both the original and validation cohorts. The authors suggested that the approach could potentially be extended to other disease states and immunological phenotypes. Over 15 rarely observed V segments, including chromosome 9 orphons, were excluded from the earlier analysis of just under 600 of the donors because counts were too low. In a later analysis, most CMV-associated TCR beta chains were found to appear HLA-restricted, with HLA associations seemingly driven largely by CMV exposure. Some IMGT-functional V segments, including TRBV6-2 and TRBV6-3, could not be told apart with the 87-base-pair reads, so those segments were excluded. In a later genetic analysis, fewer N-insertions in productive TCRs were reported among donors in an Asian-associated ancestry cluster than the roughly 700-donor mean. Sequencing depth was assumed to be roughly uniform across donors in the presence/absence analyses, though that assumption may not hold. A group of highly shared sequence variants was considered likely to be a technical artifact of the sequencing pipeline. Immune exposure information for the cohort was limited to CMV serostatus. In a later analysis, TCR association rates were found to vary across HLA loci, with the most associated TCRs seen for DRB1 alleles and the fewest for HLA-C alleles. A few of the identified cytomegalovirus-associated TCR beta chains were confirmed in vitro to be specific for cytomegalovirus antigens. In an earlier analysis of more than 450 of the donors, most TCR beta V segments were observed in productive rearrangements about 90% or about 30% of the time, broadly matching IMGT annotations. In this cohort, only TCR beta chains were sequenced, and detectable features were limited by the absence of alpha or paired-chain data. A further reported finding was that TCR beta sequences accurately predicted the HLA-A and HLA-B alleles for most subjects in the first cohort.

CDR1 and CDR2 (SQVTM, ANQGSEA) derive from the germline V gene. The CDR3 has 12 amino acids, counting the end cysteine and phenylalanine. The kept DNA is CDR3 alone, 36 bases in frame from the first base. The cohort comprised some 680 healthy bone marrow donors. At the time of sampling, all cohort members were nominally healthy, though unrecorded immune exposures were likely present. The donor was CMV seronegative and belonged to the group of 320 or so seronegative cohort members. Every donor gave a peripheral blood sample, and the peripheral blood mononuclear cells from that sample were used for TCR beta sequencing. The Qiagen DNeasy Blood Extraction Kit was used to extract genomic DNA from the blood cell samples.

Sequencing used PBMCs. This TCR was recovered from a girl aged 2-10 years in good health and CMV-seronegative. The V gene is TRBV29-1 and the J gene is TRBJ2-5, and perhaps TRBD2 as D gene, on 6 matching bases. The end of the DNA fits TRBJ2-7 better, so the J call may be wrong. The base sequence is TGCAGCGTTAACCTCGGGAGTTACGAGCAGTACTTC. This sequence encodes CSVNLGSYEQYF.